One sample yielded the 18 T cell receptor beta chains listed below, sequenced in a study of blood T cell repertoires in COVID-19. Here immunoSEQ multiplex PCR was the method, and the copy in TCRdb shows in-frame clones only, minus some. The data contain 90,000 or so clones, over 75% of them singletons. Input material: peripheral blood. The receptors were gathered from a man older than 75 with active or convalescent COVID-19.

This clone was recorded at least ten times. CDR3 region: CASSFGLRAGQPQHF. The DNA for the CDR3 is TGTGCCAGCAGCTTCGGCTTGAGGGCGGGCCAGCCCCAGCATTTT. The V call is TRBV5-8, the J call TRBJ1-5; D not certain. Germline values: CDR1 SGHTS, CDR2 YDEGEE. Trimming removed 2 bases from V and 7 bases from J, with 16 bases in between. The CDR3 sequence is 15 residues long.

This chain uses TRBV6-5 with TRBJ2-7, with D possibly TRBD1 on 6 matching bases. CDR3 length equals 14 residues. Germline CDR1 reads MNHEY; CDR2 reads SVGAGI. V shed 10 bases and J shed 3 bases, with 19 bases lying between them. The CDR3: CATTGNREYYEQYF. Here the CDR3 DNA reads TGTGCCACCACCGGGAACAGGGAGTACTACGAGCAGTACTTC.

The chain has TRBV11-2 and TRBJ2-2; 12 nucleotides agree with TRBD2. The germline V gene encodes CDR1 SGHAT and CDR2 FQNNGV. J lost 4 bases, V lost 5 bases, and 14 bases had no gene match. This CDR3 has 19 residues. The CDR3 bases are TGTGCCAGCAGCCAAAGACCCCCTAGCGGGGGGGTAACCACCGGGGAGCTGTTTTTT. Translating gives CASSQRPPSGGVTTGELFF.

This clone was counted a few times. J is TRBJ2-5 and V is TRBV3-1 (or the pseudogene TRBV3-2), with a weak D call TRBD2 (7 bases). CDR1 is LGHDT, CDR2 YNNKEL, per germline (reference sequence). The CDR3 contains 11 residues. V dropped 4 bases and J dropped 9 bases, with 9 bases sitting between them. CDR3 in amino acids: CASSLGGPQYF. The DNA for the CDR3 is TGTGCCAGCAGCCTCGGGGGGCCCCAGTACTTC.

This clone was detected a few times. The rearrangement uses TRBV19 and TRBJ2-6; TRBD2 might be the D (6 bases). Looked up from germline, CDR1 is LNHDA and CDR2 is SQIVND (reference sequence). CDR3 length equals 17 residues. Trimming pared 3 bases from V and 2 bases from J, leaving 14 bases between. The CDR3 bases are TGTGCCAGTAGTATTCCGGGCCGGGGGACTGGGGCCAACGTCCTGACTTTC. Protein product: CASSIPGRGTGANVLTF.

Here the CDR3 reads CASKEGTGLNGYTF. The CDR3 bases are TGTGCCAGCAAGGAGGGGACTGGCTTAAATGGCTACACCTTC. V usage is TRBV27 and J usage is TRBJ1-2, with D maybe TRBD1 (5 bases). V was pared by 7 bases and J by 6 bases, with 18 bases between. The CDR3 spans 14 residues. The germline CDR1 and CDR2 sequences are MNHEY and SMNVEV (reference sequence).

This sequence joins TRBV9 and TRBJ2-7, with 9 bases identical to TRBD1. There are 15 residues in the CDR3. J was trimmed by 4 bases and V by 0 bases; bases with no gene match: 5. CDR1 and CDR2 (germline): SGDLS, YYNGEE. CDR3 in DNA: TGTGCCAGCAGCGTAGCCACAGGGGGCGGGTACGAGCAGTACTTC. It encodes CASSVATGGGYEQYF.

The genes are TRBV7-3 and TRBJ2-3, with 7 bases fitting TRBD1. V lost 2 bases, J lost 3 bases, and 5 bases stayed unmatched. This CDR3 has 15 amino acids. Germline CDR1 SGHTA, CDR2 FQGTGA. The CDR3 DNA sequence: TGTGCCAGCAGCTTACAGGGACAGTTGACAGATACGCAGTATTTT. It specifies CASSLQGQLTDTQYF.

The V and J genes are TRBV27 and TRBJ1-2; D is perhaps TRBD1 (6 bases). This CDR3 has 14 residues. The germline V gene encodes CDR1 MNHEY and CDR2 SMNVEV (reference sequence). The V and J ends lost 9 bases and 6 bases respectively, with 20 bases between them. CDR3 nucleotide sequence: TGTGCCAGTAGACGGGACACCTCATGGAATGGCTACACCTTC. Translated, it gives CASRRDTSWNGYTF.

Concerning this clone itself: Other DNA sequences in the same sample also yield this CDR3. The rearrangement uses TRBV10-2 and TRBJ1-5; unclear D gene. The germline V and J ends were trimmed by 0 bases and 0 bases, with 9 bases remaining between them. This CDR3 is built from 16 residues. CDR1 and CDR2 from the germline V gene are WSHSY and SAAADI. The CDR3 nucleotides read TGCGCCAGCAGTGAGTCGCCCGGTAATAGCAATCAGCCCCAGCATTTT. Protein sequence: CASSESPGNSNQPQHF.

This chain uses TRBV18 with TRBJ2-5; D gene unclear. Germline CDR1 KGHSH, CDR2 LQKENI. V dropped 3 bases and J dropped 2 bases, with 7 bases sitting between them. This CDR3 is built from 13 residues. Written as DNA, the CDR3 is TGTGCCAGCTCACCTCCCCCACAAGAGACCCAGTACTTC. It specifies CASSPPPQETQYF. The full variable domain, its missing parts supplied by reference TRBV18 and TRBJ2-5, is NAGVMQNPRHLVRRRGQEARLRCSPMKGHSHVYWYRQLPEEGLKFMVYLQKENIIDESGMPKERFSAEFPKEGPSILRIQQVVRGDSAAYFCASSPPPQETQYFGPGTRLLVL.

CDR3 sequence: CASSMGGAGNTEAFF. The CDR3 nucleotides are TGTGCCAGTAGTATGGGAGGGGCTGGGAACACTGAAGCTTTCTTT. The chain has TRBV19 and TRBJ1-1, with D possibly matching TRBD1 (5 bases). V was pared by 3 bases and J by 1 base, with 12 bases between. Germline assignment: CDR1 LNHDA and CDR2 SQIVND (reference sequence). The length of the CDR3 is 15 residues. The full variable domain, with the rest looked up from reference TRBV19 and TRBJ1-1, is DGGITQSPKYLFRKEGQNVTLSCEQNLNHDAMYWYRQDPGQGLRLIYYSQIVNDFQKGDIAEGYSVSREKKESFPLTVTSAQKNPTAFYLCASSMGGAGNTEAFFGQGTRLTVV.

This chain links TRBV7-2 with TRBJ2-5; no clear D. The CDR3 contains 14 residues. With 4 bases removed from V and 5 bases from J, the gap between germline ends came to 14 bases. Germline CDR1 and CDR2: SGHTA and FQGNSA. In DNA form, the CDR3 reads TGTGCCAGCAGCTCCTCCCCGAGGCTGGAGACCCAGTACTTC. This sequence encodes CASSSSPRLETQYF.

The chain links TRBV2 to TRBJ1-5; D is perhaps TRBD1 (6 bases). Trimming left V 6 bases short and J 6 bases short, with 12 bases between. This CDR3 is 13 amino acids long. CDR1 is SNHLY and CDR2 is FYNNEI in the germline V gene. The CDR3 spells CASSPTGTQPQHF. The CDR3 DNA follows: TGTGCCAGCAGCCCCACAGGGACTCAGCCCCAGCATTTT.

CDR3 sequence: CASSPPPAQGNQPQHF. The CDR3 DNA reads TGTGCCAGTAGTCCCCCCCCCGCACAGGGTAATCAGCCCCAGCATTTT. The rearrangement joins TRBV19 to TRBJ1-5; possible D gene TRBD1, 6 bases. Germline CDR1 is LNHDA and CDR2 is SQIVND (reference sequence). V was clipped by 5 bases and J by 4 bases, with 18 bases between them. This CDR3 has 16 residues.

V gene TRBV15 combines with J gene TRBJ2-2; D gene unclear. V lost 0 bases and J lost 5, with 7 bases in between. Germline V CDR1 and CDR2: LNHNV, YYDKDF (reference sequence). This CDR3 region has 14 residues. DNA of the CDR3: TGTGCCACCAGCAGAGATCTCGGGACCGGGGAGCTGTTTTTT. Translation: CATSRDLGTGELFF.

The rearrangement uses TRBV5-6 and TRBJ1-6; 8 bases agree with TRBD1. Germline values: CDR1 SGHDT, CDR2 YYEEEE. There are 16 residues in the CDR3. The V segment lost 0 bases and the J segment 9 bases; nucleotides outside the gene matches: 8. CDR3 loop: CASSLGPQGAGSPLHF. In DNA, the CDR3 is TGTGCCAGCAGCTTGGGTCCCCAGGGGGCCGGTTCACCCCTCCACTTT.

The rearrangement joins TRBV2 to TRBJ1-5, with D perhaps matching TRBD1 (5 bases). The V and J ends lost 9 bases and 2 bases respectively, with 11 bases between them. The CDR3 contains 13 residues. Per germline, CDR1 SNHLY and CDR2 FYNNEI. CDR3 protein: CASGGTGNQPQHF. In DNA, the CDR3 is TGTGCCAGTGGGGGGACGGGCAATCAGCCCCAGCATTTT. Using reference TRBV2 and TRBJ1-5 for the parts outside the CDR3, the full variable domain is EPEVTQTPSHQVTQMGQEVILRCVPISNHLYFYWYRQILGQKVEFLVSFYNNEISEKSEIFDDQFSVERPDGSNFTLKIRSTKLEDSAMYFCASGGTGNQPQHFGDGTRLSIL.